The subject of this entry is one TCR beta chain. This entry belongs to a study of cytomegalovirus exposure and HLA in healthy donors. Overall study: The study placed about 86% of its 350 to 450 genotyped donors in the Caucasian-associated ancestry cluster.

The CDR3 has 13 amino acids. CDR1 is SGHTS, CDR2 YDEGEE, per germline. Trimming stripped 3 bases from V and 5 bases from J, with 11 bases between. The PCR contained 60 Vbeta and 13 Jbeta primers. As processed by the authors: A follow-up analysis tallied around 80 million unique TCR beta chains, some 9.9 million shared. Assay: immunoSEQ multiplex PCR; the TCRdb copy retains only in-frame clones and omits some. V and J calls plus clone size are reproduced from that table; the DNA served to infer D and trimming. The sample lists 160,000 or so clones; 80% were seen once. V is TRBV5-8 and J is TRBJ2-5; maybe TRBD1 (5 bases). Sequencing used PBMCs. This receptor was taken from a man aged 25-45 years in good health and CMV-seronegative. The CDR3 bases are TGTGCCAGCAGCTCCTGGGGCGCGGAGACCCAGTACTTC. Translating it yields CASSSWGAETQYF.